This TCR beta chain was recovered during a study of T-cell memory formation after mild COVID-19. Study conclusions and caveats: Later expanders leaned CD4+, whereas clones that contracted between day 15 and 85 were balanced CD4/CD8.

As to this clonotype: Its antigen remains unknown.

A single record per CDR3 protein comes from TCRdb applying MiXCR to the 5' RACE reads. The sample records about 430,000 distinct CDR3 sequences, approximately 25% being singletons. V shed 3 bases and J shed 4 bases, with 9 bases lying between them. Germline V gene lookup returns CDR1 KGHDR and CDR2 SFDVKD. The CDR3 is 13 residues long. Source material: PBMCs or a T cell subset sorted from them (not recorded which). The source is an adult woman who had mild COVID-19 (a few samples of this study predate the infection). Cell type and time point are not known. The rearrangement joins TRBV24-1 to TRBJ2-7; D possibly corresponds to TRBD2 (5 bases). The CDR3: CATSDRRGYEQYF. CDR3 DNA sequence: TGTGCCACCAGTGATCGAAGAGGGTACGAGCAGTACTTC.